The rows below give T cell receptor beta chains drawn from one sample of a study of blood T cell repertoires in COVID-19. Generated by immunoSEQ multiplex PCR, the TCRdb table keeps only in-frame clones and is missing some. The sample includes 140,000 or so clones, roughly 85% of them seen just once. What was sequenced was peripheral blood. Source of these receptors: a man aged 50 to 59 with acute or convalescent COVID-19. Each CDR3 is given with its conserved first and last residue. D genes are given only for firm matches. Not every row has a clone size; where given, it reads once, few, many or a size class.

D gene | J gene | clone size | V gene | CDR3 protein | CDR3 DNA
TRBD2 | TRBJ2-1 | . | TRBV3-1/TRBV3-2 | CASSPWTSGLTYNEQFF | TGTGCCAGCAGCCCGTGGACTAGCGGGTTGACCTACAATGAGCAGTTCTTC
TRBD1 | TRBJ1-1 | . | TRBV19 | CASSTLADRKSAFF | TGTGCCAGTAGTACGCTTGCGGACAGGAAGAGTGCTTTCTTT
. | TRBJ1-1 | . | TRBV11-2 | CAIETGLLNTEAFF | TGTGCCATCGAGACAGGCCTCTTAAACACTGAAGCTTTCTTT
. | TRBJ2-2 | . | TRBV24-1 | CATKGQTNTGELFF | TGTGCCACCAAAGGACAAACGAACACCGGGGAGCTGTTTTTT
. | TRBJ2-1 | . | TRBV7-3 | CASSSQGGSYNEQFF | TGTGCCAGCAGCTCCCAGGGCGGCTCCTACAATGAGCAGTTCTTC
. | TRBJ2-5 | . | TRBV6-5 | CASSRVPGIQETQYF | TGTGCCAGCAGCCGGGTCCCAGGGATCCAAGAGACCCAGTACTTC
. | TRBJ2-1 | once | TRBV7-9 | CASSLGQNEQFF | TGTGCCAGCAGCTTAGGTCAAAATGAGCAGTTCTTC
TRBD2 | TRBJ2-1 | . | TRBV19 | CASSTTSGGAGNEQFF | TGTGCCAGTAGTACCACTAGCGGGGGGGCTGGGAATGAGCAGTTCTTC
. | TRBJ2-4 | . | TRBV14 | CASSQDAGIGGKYF | TGTGCCAGCAGCCAAGATGCTGGGATCGGGGGAAAGTACTTC
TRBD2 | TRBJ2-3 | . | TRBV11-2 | CASSFRVAGGLSTDTQYF | TGTGCCAGCAGCTTTAGGGTAGCGGGGGGCCTAAGCACAGATACGCAGTATTTT
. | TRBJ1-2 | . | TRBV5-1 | CASSSPLTGLNYGYTF | TGCGCCAGCAGCTCCCCCTTGACAGGACTTAACTATGGCTACACCTTC
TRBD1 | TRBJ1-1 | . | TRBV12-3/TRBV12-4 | CASSGQGHTEAFF | TGTGCCAGCAGCGGACAGGGACACACTGAAGCTTTCTTT
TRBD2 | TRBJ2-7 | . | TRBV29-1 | CSVEDREDGYEQYF | TGCAGCGTTGAAGATCGGGAGGACGGCTACGAGCAGTACTTC
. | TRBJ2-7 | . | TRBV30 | CAWSVGGKWYF | TGTGCCTGGAGTGTAGGAGGGAAGTGGTACTTC
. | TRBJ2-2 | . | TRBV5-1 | CASSLDSSNTGELFF | TGCGCCAGCAGCTTGGACAGCTCGAACACCGGGGAGCTGTTTTTT
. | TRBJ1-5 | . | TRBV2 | CASSVGVFMENQPQHF | TGTGCCAGCAGTGTAGGGGTTTTCATGGAAAATCAGCCCCAGCATTTT
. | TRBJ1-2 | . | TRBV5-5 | CASSPRGNYGYTF | TGTGCCAGCAGCCCCCGGGGGAACTATGGCTACACCTTC
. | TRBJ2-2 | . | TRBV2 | CASSLRQGPGELFF | TGTGCCAGCAGTTTAAGGCAGGGCCCCGGGGAGCTGTTTTTT
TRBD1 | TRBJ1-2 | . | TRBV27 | CASSAMGGTEIDYTF | TGTGCCAGCAGTGCAATGGGTGGGACAGAAATCGACTACACCTTC
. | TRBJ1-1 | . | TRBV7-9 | CASSSLRGGTGAFF | TGTGCCAGCAGCTCTCTCCGGGGGGGGACCGGAGCTTTCTTT
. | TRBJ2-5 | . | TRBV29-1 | CSVRDKGSGETQYF | TGCAGCGTCCGGGACAAAGGTTCGGGAGAGACCCAGTACTTC
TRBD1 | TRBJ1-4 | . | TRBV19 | CASSRFGQGGEKLFF | TGTGCCAGTAGTAGATTCGGACAGGGTGGTGAAAAACTGTTTTTT
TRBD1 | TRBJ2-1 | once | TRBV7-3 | CASSLRDRVIDNEQFF | TGTGCCAGCAGCTTAAGAGACAGGGTAATAGACAATGAGCAGTTCTTC
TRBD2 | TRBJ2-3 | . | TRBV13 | CASSLPSSGHTDTQYF | TGTGCCAGCAGCCTTCCTTCTAGCGGCCACACAGATACGCAGTATTTT
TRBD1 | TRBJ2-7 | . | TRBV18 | CASSPPDPGTGAYEQYF | TGTGCCAGCTCACCACCCGACCCCGGGACAGGAGCGTACGAGCAGTACTTC
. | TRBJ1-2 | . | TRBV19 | CASSMATVLNYGYTF | TGTGCCAGTAGTATGGCGACAGTACTTAACTATGGCTACACCTTC
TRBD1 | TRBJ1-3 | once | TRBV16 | CASSQRTGRNTIYF | TGTGCCAGCAGCCAGAGGACAGGGAGAAACACCATATATTTT
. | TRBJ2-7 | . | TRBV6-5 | CASTPTGNTYEQYF | TGTGCCAGCACCCCCACAGGGAATACCTACGAGCAGTACTTC